This T cell receptor (beta chain) was sequenced in a study of OX40 agonist ivuxolimab in advanced cancers. Study context: Ivuxolimab, an agonistic anti-OX40 (CD134) antibody, was given to patients.

Patients were ineligible given autoimmune disease history or systemic immunosuppression. This table comes from immunoSEQ multiplex PCR, and its TCRdb copy is limited to in-frame clones, with some not included. Among about 15,000 clones listed, just under 90% were seen once. Study observations and caveats: Dosing at 0.1 to 3.0 mg/kg was accompanied by clonal expansion of CD4+ and CD8+ blood T cells by week 6. Those patients achieving a partial response at 0.1-3.0 mg/kg showed among the lowest clonal expansion.

Remarks on this clone: The antigen is unknown.

V lost 0 bases, J lost 5 bases, and 10 bases lay in between. The CDR3 loop spans 14 amino acids. From germline, CDR1 is MNHEY and CDR2 SVGAGI. The chain links TRBV6-5 to TRBJ2-5; a weak D match, TRBD2 (5 bases). Specimen: CD4+ or CD8+ T cells sorted from blood, collected in a trial of the OX40 agonist ivuxolimab. The sequence was obtained from an adult with an advanced solid tumor such as melanoma, head and neck, liver or kidney cancer. CDR3 nucleotides: TGTGCCAGCAGTTACTCGCGGGCCGGGGAGACCCAGTACTTC. Translated, it gives CASSYSRAGETQYF.